This TCR beta chain was documented in a study of T cell responses to AZD1222 COVID-19 vaccine. Study details: Analyses pooled second doses at about 4 or about 12 weeks. Study-wide results and caveats: At baseline, seropositivity was found in only 5 to 7 AZD1222 recipients. Among vaccine-associated CD4 TCRs, coverage spanned spike, with dominance at 160-218 and 743-854.

This table comes from immunoSEQ multiplex PCR, and its TCRdb copy is limited to in-frame clones, with some not included. The sample contains 95,000 to 150,000 clones, 85% to 90% of which appear only once. V was clipped by 5 bases and J by 2 bases; unmatched bases: 20. The CDR3 contains 19 residues. Germline V gene lookup returns CDR1 MNHNY and CDR2 SVGAGI (reference sequence). Remarks on this clone: Its antigen is unknown.

The sample here was peripheral blood, taken on day 0 of AZD1222 vaccination. This chain connects TRBV6-6 to TRBJ1-1, with 7 positions matching TRBD1. The source of this sequence is an adult in good health. The CDR3 DNA sequence: TGTGCCAGCAGTCCGCGCTCAACGACAGGGATTTTATTTAACACTGAAGCTTTCTTT. It translates to CASSPRSTTGILFNTEAFF.